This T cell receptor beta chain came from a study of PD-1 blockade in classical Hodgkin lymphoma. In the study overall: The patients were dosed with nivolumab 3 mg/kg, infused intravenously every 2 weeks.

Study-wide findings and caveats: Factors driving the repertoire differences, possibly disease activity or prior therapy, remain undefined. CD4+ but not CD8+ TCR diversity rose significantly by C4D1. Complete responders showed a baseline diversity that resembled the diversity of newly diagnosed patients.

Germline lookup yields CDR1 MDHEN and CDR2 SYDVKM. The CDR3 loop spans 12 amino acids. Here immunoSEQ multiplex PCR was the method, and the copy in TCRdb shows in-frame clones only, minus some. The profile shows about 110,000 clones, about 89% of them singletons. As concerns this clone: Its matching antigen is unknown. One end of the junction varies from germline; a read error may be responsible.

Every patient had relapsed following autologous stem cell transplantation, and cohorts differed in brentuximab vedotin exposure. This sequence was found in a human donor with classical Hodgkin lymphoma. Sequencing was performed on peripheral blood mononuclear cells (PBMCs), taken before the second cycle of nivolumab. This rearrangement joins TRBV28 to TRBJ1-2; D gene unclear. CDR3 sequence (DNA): TGTGTCAGCAGTTTGAGGATGGCTGGCTACACCTTC. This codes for CVSSLRMAGYTF.